Below, 9 T cell receptor beta chains from the same sample are listed, as sequenced in a study of type 1 regulatory T cells. Their recognized antigens are unknown. TCRdb re-derived calls from the reads in MiXCR, one entry per CDR3 protein. Found here are approximately 45,000 distinct CDR3 sequences, about 12% of them singletons; the top ten hold 8%. The sample was cultured non-Tr1 T cells, either the whole culture or a sorted T cell fraction (not recorded which). These receptors were collected from a human donor in good health.

This clonotype was seen repeatedly, ten times or more. This chain links TRBV15 with TRBJ1-2, with TRBD1 as a possible D gene (6 bases). Germline V CDR1 and CDR2: LNHNV, YYDKDF (reference sequence). There are 14 residues in the CDR3. The V end lost 0 bases, the J end lost 8 bases, and 13 bases lay between the germline ends. The chain's CDR3 is CATSRETGAIGYTF. CDR3 bases: TGTGCCACCAGCAGAGAAACGGGGGCAATCGGCTACACCTTC.

The CDR3 bases are TGTGCCAGCAGCTTGTTATTCTACGAGCAGTACTTC. Amino acids: CASSLLFYEQYF. The rearrangement joins TRBV5-6 to TRBJ2-7; D not certain. This CDR3 has 12 residues. Per germline, CDR1 SGHDT and CDR2 YYEEEE. V lost 1 base, J lost 3 bases, and 5 bases lay in between.

For this clonotype: A clone one base away is much larger, so this may be a read error. V usage is TRBV20-1 and J usage is TRBJ2-7; tentatively, D is TRBD1 (6 bases). Trimming took 6 bases from V and 7 from J, leaving 13 bases between them. Germline V gene sequence: CDR1 DFQATT, CDR2 SNEGSKA (reference sequence). This CDR3 contains 11 residues. DNA of the CDR3: TGCAGTGCCTCAGGGGTGCATGAGCAGTACTTC. It codes for CSASGVHEQYF.

In its sample, this clonotype was seen a few times. The chain is built from TRBV5-1 and TRBJ1-6; 7 bases match TRBD1. V lost 4 bases, J lost 14 bases, and 12 bases stayed unmatched. Germline values: CDR1 SGHRS, CDR2 YFSETQ. The CDR3 totals 14 residues. The DNA for the CDR3 is TGCGCCAGCAGCCCCGGGACAGTATCGAAAACCCTCCACTTT. This translates into CASSPGTVSKTLHF.

As for this clonotype: This may stem from a read error, because a much larger clone lies one nucleotide away. CDR3 sequence (DNA): TGTGCCAGCATAGATTACACCGGGGAGATGTTTTTT. It specifies CASIDYTGEMFF. The chain links TRBV28 to TRBJ2-2; D is possibly TRBD2 (5 bases). Germline V gives CDR1 MDHEN, CDR2 SYDVKM. CDR3 length equals 12 residues.

This clonotype was counted many times. The V and J genes are TRBV3-1 and TRBJ2-7, with D tentatively TRBD2 (5 bases). The V and J ends lost 2 bases and 6 bases respectively, with 11 bases between them. The CDR3 extends over 13 amino acids. The germline CDR1 and CDR2 sequences are LGHDT and YNNKEL (reference sequence). CDR3 nucleotide sequence: TGTGCCAGCAGCCAACATACTAGTACCGAGCAGTACTTC. Its protein is CASSQHTSTEQYF.

This clonotype has at least ten counts. The chain uses TRBV3-1 and TRBJ2-3, with TRBD2 matching over 8 bases. V was clipped by 2 bases and J by 4 bases; unmatched bases: 2. The CDR3 is 14 residues long. CDR1 and CDR2 from the germline V gene are LGHDT and YNNKEL (reference sequence). In nucleotides, the CDR3 is TGTGCCAGCAGCCAAAGCGGGAGAGCAGATACGCAGTATTTT. Its protein is CASSQSGRADTQYF.

This clonotype is medium-sized (0.01 to 0.1%) in the sample. The chain is built from TRBV2 and TRBJ1-5; TRBD1 might be the D (5 bases). The V and J ends lost 6 bases and 5 bases respectively, with 11 bases between them. This CDR3 contains 13 residues. Germline assignment: CDR1 SNHLY and CDR2 FYNNEI. CDR3 region: CASRLGDHQPQHF. The CDR3 nucleotides are TGTGCCAGCAGGCTCGGGGACCATCAGCCCCAGCATTTT.

This clonotype came up many times. J is TRBJ2-2 and V is TRBV29-1; D is possibly TRBD1 or TRBD2 (5 bases each). The CDR3 runs to 13 residues. Germline CDR1 SQVTM, CDR2 ANQGSEA. V was clipped by 7 bases and J by 3 bases, with 12 bases between them. The CDR3 protein is CSGRGQYTGELFF. CDR3 bases: TGCAGCGGACGGGGCCAGTACACCGGGGAGCTGTTTTTT.